Sequencing of this T cell receptor (beta chain) was carried out in a study of graft-versus-host responses after intestinal transplantation. For the study at large: Uniformly, recipients were administered anti-thymocyte globulin induction with subsequent tacrolimus and steroids for around three years.

Whole-study results and caveats: Allografts of one patient group, those with graft-donor T cell macrochimerism, had high graft-versus-host to host-versus-graft clonal ratios. Early post-transplant declines in HvG were associated with peak levels of circulating GvH clones.

With 9 bases clipped from V and 2 bases from J, the junction kept 8 bases outside the gene matches. Germline V gene data show CDR1 as MNHEY and CDR2 as SMNVEV (reference sequence). The CDR3 is 14 amino acids. Profiling relied on immunoSEQ multiplex PCR, and the TCRdb table lists in-frame clones only, not all of them. Of 130,000 to 150,000 clones listed, 80% to 95% are singletons. This clone was counted once. As yet, its antigen is unknown. This chain uses TRBV27 with TRBJ2-7; TRBD2 matches 9 bases. Sequenced here: unstimulated CD4+ T cells sorted from spleen or lymph node cells, sampled before intestinal transplant. The receptor was isolated from a human donor who received an intestinal transplant. The CDR3 region has the DNA TGTGCCAGTAGACGAATAGCGGGAGCCTACGAGCAGTACTTC. Translation gives CASRRIAGAYEQYF.